The rows below give T cell receptor beta chains drawn from one sample of a study of blood T cells in healthy people across ages. TCRdb reprocessed the 5' RACE reads via MiXCR and lists one record per CDR3 protein. The repertoire holds 950,000 to 1,200,000 distinct CDR3 sequences, with less than 45% as singletons. What was sequenced was blood. Every receptor here comes from a man between 18 and 35 years old in good health. The CDR3 runs from the conserved cysteine through the conserved F or W. A D gene is named only where the DNA matches it firmly. Clone size is stated in some rows and not others, as once, few, many or a class when expanded.

J	D	V	size	DNA	CDR3
TRBJ1-4	.	TRBV20-1	.	TGCAGTGCTAGAGCCCAGTCAACTAATGAAAAACTGTTTTTT	CSARAQSTNEKLFF
TRBJ2-3	.	TRBV20-1	.	TGCAGTGCTTACTCGATAGCCGCTAGCATAGATACGCAGTATTTT	CSAYSIAASIDTQYF
TRBJ1-2	.	TRBV3-1	.	TGTGCCAGCAGCCAAGTCGGCTACCGAGGATACACCTTC	CASSQVGYRGYTF
TRBJ1-2	.	TRBV4-3	.	TGCGCCAGCAGCCAAGAAGGGGACCATATCTATGGCTACACCTTC	CASSQEGDHIYGYTF
TRBJ2-1	.	TRBV6-6	few	TGTGCCAGCGGAGGGTACTACAATGAGCAGTTCTTC	CASGGYYNEQFF
TRBJ1-1	.	TRBV6-1	once	TGTGCCAGCAGTGAGTCAGTGGGGCTTGAAGCTTTCTTT	CASSESVGLEAFF
TRBJ2-2	TRBD1	TRBV28	.	TGTGCCAGCAGTCCCGCACAGGACAGGGTGAAGCTGTTTTTT	CASSPAQDRVKLFF
TRBJ2-1	.	TRBV6-5	.	TGTGCCAGCAGTTACTCGACTTTAACCTCCAGCAGTGAGCAGTTCTTC	CASSYSTLTSSSEQFF
TRBJ2-3	TRBD1	TRBV11-2	.	TGTGCCAGCAGCTTAGATTCCGGACAGGGAACCGGCACAGATACGCAGTATTTT	CASSLDSGQGTGTDTQYF
TRBJ2-3	.	TRBV28	.	TGTGCCAGCAGTGTAGGGGAGTCCGATACGCAGTATTTT	CASSVGESDTQYF
TRBJ2-4	.	TRBV7-4	once	TGTGCCAGCAGCTGGTTCCGGGACCACGGTAAAAACATTCAGTACTTC	CASSWFRDHGKNIQYF
TRBJ2-5	.	TRBV12-3/TRBV12-4	many	TGTGCCAGCAGTTCAGCACAAGAGACCCAGTACTTC	CASSSAQETQYF
TRBJ2-3	.	TRBV3-1	many	TGTGCCAGCAGCCAGCGTCGAGGAGATACGCAGTATTTT	CASSQRRGDTQYF
TRBJ1-1	TRBD1	TRBV6-6	.	TGTGCCAGCAGTACCCGGGACAGGGGGAACACTGAAGCTTTCTTT	CASSTRDRGNTEAFF
TRBJ2-1	TRBD1	TRBV6-4	.	TGTGCCAGCAGCCCCCAGGACAGGGGGCTCCTGTTCTTC	CASSPQDRGLLFF
TRBJ1-2	.	TRBV5-1	.	TGCGCCTGCAGCTTGGAGTGGGCCAACTATGGCTACACCTTC	CACSLEWANYGYTF
TRBJ2-5	.	TRBV5-1	.	TGCGCCAGCAGCCCCCCTAGCGAAGCAGACGGCCAAGAGACCCAGTACTTC	CASSPPSEADGQETQYF
TRBJ2-1	TRBD1	TRBV12-3/TRBV12-4	.	TGTGCCAGCAGTTCGGGACAGCTGAATGAGCAGTTCTTC	CASSSGQLNEQFF
TRBJ2-2	.	TRBV3-1	.	TGTGCCAGCAGTCTCGACGCGAACACCGGGGAGCTGTTTTTT	CASSLDANTGELFF
TRBJ2-1	.	TRBV9	few	TGTGCCAGCAGCGTAGGACAGGAAAGCTCCTACAATGAGCAGTTCTTC	CASSVGQESSYNEQFF
TRBJ1-1	.	TRBV7-2	.	TGTGCCAGCAGCCCCCTAGCAGTCGGCACTGAAGCTTTCTTT	CASSPLAVGTEAFF
TRBJ1-2	.	TRBV11-2	.	TGTGCCAGCAGCTTAGATCCGGGGCCTTTCTACACCTTC	CASSLDPGPFYTF
TRBJ2-1	.	TRBV7-2	.	TGTGCCAGCAGCTTAGTAGCCGAGGAGCAGTTCTTC	CASSLVAEEQFF
TRBJ2-3	TRBD1	TRBV6-6	few	TGTGCCAGCAATGAGGGGGCGAGAACAGATACGCAGTATTTT	CASNEGARTDTQYF
TRBJ1-2	TRBD1	TRBV2	.	TGTGCCAGCAGGGGACAGGGGATTCCTAACTATGGCTACACCTTC	CASRGQGIPNYGYTF
TRBJ2-1	.	TRBV6-6	.	TGTCCCAGCAGGGCTCTACTCAATGAGCAGTTCTTC	CPSRALLNEQFF
TRBJ1-1	.	TRBV12-3/TRBV12-4	.	TGTGCCAGCAGTTTTACAGGGTTGAACACTGAAACTTTCTTT	CASSFTGLNTETFF
TRBJ1-1	.	TRBV13	.	TGTGCCAGCAGCTTAGGCCACCAGGGGAAGAACACTGAAGCTTTCTTT	CASSLGHQGKNTEAFF
TRBJ2-3	.	TRBV6-6	.	TGTGCCAGCAGTCGACGACGGACAGCCAGCCACACAGATACGCAGTATTTT	CASSRRRTASHTDTQYF
TRBJ2-5	.	TRBV12-3/TRBV12-4	.	TGTGCCTCCCAAGGGGAGTCGGAGACCCAGTACTTC	CASQGESETQYF
TRBJ2-3	.	TRBV7-9	many	TGTGCCAGCACACGTGGGAGTACTAGCACAGATACGCAGTATTTT	CASTRGSTSTDTQYF
TRBJ1-2	.	TRBV20-1	.	TGCAGTGCGGTTCAATACTACCCAGGGGATGGCTACACCTTC	CSAVQYYPGDGYTF
TRBJ2-5	.	TRBV27	.	TGTGCCAGCAGTTCCGCCGGGACGAGGAAAGAGACCCAGTACTTC	CASSSAGTRKETQYF
TRBJ1-1	.	TRBV7-9	.	TGTGCCAGCGGCGGACAGAAGAACACTGAAGCTTTCTTT	CASGGQKNTEAFF
TRBJ2-1	TRBD2	TRBV20-1	.	TGCAGTGTCCTAAGCGGGGAATCCTACAATGAGCAGTTCTTC	CSVLSGESYNEQFF
TRBJ1-1	.	TRBV2	.	TGTGCCAGCAGTGAGAGGAGGTCGAACACTGAAGCTTTCTTT	CASSERRSNTEAFF
TRBJ2-5	.	TRBV29-1	few	TGCAGCGTTAAGGGGGTGTACCAAGAGACCCAGTACTTC	CSVKGVYQETQYF
TRBJ2-1	TRBD2	TRBV5-6	.	TGTGCCAGCAGTACTAGCGCCGAGCAGTTCTTC	CASSTSAEQFF
TRBJ2-3	.	TRBV15	.	TGTGCCACCAGCAGAGAGACAGCTTTAGAAACAGATACGCAGTATTTT	CATSRETALETDTQYF
TRBJ1-3	.	TRBV20-1	.	TGCAGTGCTGGGCAGGGGAATGGAAACACCATATATTTT	CSAGQGNGNTIYF
TRBJ2-1	TRBD1	TRBV13	many	TGTGCCAGCAGCTTAGGACCAGGGGGCAATGAGCAGTTCTTC	CASSLGPGGNEQFF
TRBJ1-5	.	TRBV6-5	few	TGTGCCAGTAGGGGAGGGCAAGGTGAATGGCCCCAGCATTTT	CASRGGQGEWPQHF
TRBJ1-2	TRBD1	TRBV25-1	few	TGTGCCAGCAGTGAATTTAGACAGGGAAACTATGGCTACACCTTC	CASSEFRQGNYGYTF